One and the same sample provided the 10 T cell receptor beta chains below, sequenced in a study of blood T cell repertoires in COVID-19. Some clones are missing from TCRdb's copy, which holds only in-frame ones; the method was immunoSEQ multiplex PCR. Among about 220,000 clones listed, about 83% were seen once. The sample comprised PBMCs or T cells enriched from blood (not recorded which). These receptors originate from a middle-aged woman who had been exposed to COVID-19.

The chain recombines TRBV5-1 with TRBJ1-1; D may be TRBD1 (5 bases). Per germline, CDR1 SGHRS and CDR2 YFSETQ. Trimming cost V 4 bases and J 4 bases, with 17 bases left between them. This CDR3 is built from 15 residues. Here the CDR3 reads CASSATVGDGTEAFF. In DNA, the CDR3 is TGCGCCAGCAGCGCCACGGTAGGGGATGGCACTGAAGCTTTCTTT.

This clone was seen only once. The chain is built from TRBV3-1 (or the pseudogene TRBV3-2) and TRBJ1-1; D is unclear. The germline V and J ends were trimmed by 2 bases and 1 base, with 8 bases remaining between them. The CDR3 length is 14 residues. Germline-derived CDR1 and CDR2 are LGHDT and YNNKEL (reference sequence). The CDR3 reads CASSQYRGNTEAFF. The DNA for the CDR3 is TGTGCCAGCAGCCAATATCGGGGGAACACTGAAGCTTTCTTT.

The rearrangement uses TRBV12-3 or TRBV12-4 and TRBJ2-5, with a tentative D call TRBD1 (6 bases). This CDR3 spans 12 amino acids. Trimming left V 6 bases short and J 7 bases short, with 12 bases between. The CDR3 bases are TGTGCCAGCAGGGCAGGGGAAGTGACCCAGTACTTC. Encoded protein: CASRAGEVTQYF.

V usage is TRBV2 and J usage is TRBJ2-1; 8 nucleotides agree with TRBD1. This CDR3 has 15 residues. Germline CDR1 is SNHLY and CDR2 is FYNNEI. J was trimmed by 4 bases and V by 3 bases; bases with no gene match: 5. CDR3 amino acids: CASSDGQGTYNEQFF. CDR3 DNA sequence: TGTGCCAGCAGTGACGGACAGGGTACGTACAATGAGCAGTTCTTC. The complete variable domain, with remaining parts taken from reference TRBV2 and TRBJ2-1, reads EPEVTQTPSHQVTQMGQEVILRCVPISNHLYFYWYRQILGQKVEFLVSFYNNEISEKSEIFDDQFSVERPDGSNFTLKIRSTKLEDSAMYFCASSDGQGTYNEQFFGPGTRLTVL.

This clone was recorded once. V is TRBV18 and J is TRBJ1-5; 9 bases match TRBD1. The J segment lost 3 bases and the V segment lost 3 bases, leaving 6 bases of the junction unmatched. CDR3 length: 16 amino acids. Germline CDR1 reads KGHSH; CDR2 reads LQKENI. The CDR3 loop reads CASSPTRTGDNQPQHF. CDR3 coding DNA: TGTGCCAGCTCACCGACAAGGACAGGGGACAATCAGCCCCAGCATTTT.

The V call is TRBV11-3, the J call TRBJ1-1; tentative D call: TRBD1 (6 bases). Germline assignment: CDR1 SGHNT and CDR2 YENEEA. The CDR3 is 13 residues long. Trimming took off 1 base at V and 6 bases at J, with 9 bases between the two ends. CDR3: CASSLGEGAEAFF. DNA for the CDR3: TGTGCCAGCAGCTTAGGGGAGGGGGCTGAAGCTTTCTTT. The full variable domain, completed using reference TRBV11-3 and TRBJ1-1, is EAGVVQSPRYKIIEKKQPVAFWCNPISGHNTLYWYLQNLGQGPELLIRYENEEAVDDSQLPKDRFSAERLKGVDSTLKIQPAELGDSAVYLCASSLGEGAEAFFGQGTRLTVV.

CDR3 nucleotides: TGTGCCAGCAGTCGAGGGGGGGCCAACGTCCTGACTTTC. Amino acid sequence: CASSRGGANVLTF. The chain couples TRBV6-2 or TRBV6-3 to TRBJ2-6, with a tentative D call TRBD2 (5 bases). The CDR3 length is 13 residues. Germline assignment: CDR1 MNHEY and CDR2 SVGEGT. Trimming stripped 5 bases from V and 4 bases from J, with 6 bases between.

The chain is built from TRBV19 and TRBJ2-1; maybe TRBD1 (6 bases). V was cut by 3 bases and J by 8 bases, with 11 bases left in between. Per germline, CDR1 LNHDA and CDR2 SQIVND (reference sequence). The CDR3 contains 13 residues. For the CDR3, the DNA is TGTGCCAGTAGTATCCAGGGGCGGGATGAGCAGTTCTTC. Protein: CASSIQGRDEQFF.

This chain links TRBV25-1 with TRBJ2-7; 9 bases are a match to TRBD1. Germline assignment: CDR1 MGHDK and CDR2 SYGVNS. The CDR3 is made up of 13 amino acids. Germline trimming cut 6 bases from V and 7 bases from J; bases unmatched to any gene: 7. The CDR3 DNA reads TGTGCCAGCAGCAAACAGGGGGCGGGGGAGCAGTACTTC. Protein sequence: CASSKQGAGEQYF.

In DNA, the CDR3 is TGTGCCAGCAGCTTCTCGACTAGCACCAATGAGCAGTTCTTC. The encoded protein is CASSFSTSTNEQFF. The chain links TRBV5-5 to TRBJ2-1; TRBD2 matches at 7 bases. The V and J ends lost 2 bases and 6 bases, in that order; junction bases with no gene match: 5. Germline V gene lookup returns CDR1 SGHKS and CDR2 YYEKEE (reference sequence). The CDR3 runs to 14 residues. Together with reference TRBV5-5 and TRBJ2-1, the CDR3 gives the full variable domain: DAGVTQSPTHLIKTRGQQVTLRCSPISGHKSVSWYQQVLGQGPQFIFQYYEKEERGRGNFPDRFSARQFPNYSSELNVNALLLGDSALYLCASSFSTSTNEQFFGPGTRLTVL.